One sample yielded the 3 T cell receptor beta chains listed below, sequenced in a study of blood T cell repertoires in COVID-19. The table came from immunoSEQ multiplex PCR; TCRdb's copy has only in-frame clones and leaves some out. The sample contains fewer than 60,000 clones, roughly 83% of which appear only once. The sequenced sample consisted of peripheral blood. Source of these receptors: a human donor in a cohort sampled during active COVID-19.

This clone has just one count. The chain couples TRBV19 to TRBJ2-4; 7 nucleotides match TRBD1. The germline V gene encodes CDR1 LNHDA and CDR2 SQIVND (reference sequence). The junction had 15 bases not matched to a gene; V was cut back by 5 bases and J by 14 bases. The CDR3 is 14 residues long. CDR3 sequence reads: CASSQGQQLLRKYF. CDR3 in DNA: TGTGCCAGTAGTCAGGGACAGCAGCTGCTGAGAAAGTACTTC.

The rearrangement links TRBV13 to TRBJ2-3; 8 nucleotides match TRBD2. Per germline, CDR1 PRHDT and CDR2 FYEKMQ (reference sequence). The CDR3 totals 18 residues. Trimming at V came to 5 bases and at J to 2 bases, leaving 15 bases not matched to a gene. Written as DNA, the CDR3 is TGTGCCAGCAGCCGCCCCGGGGGGGCGGAAAGGGACACAGATACGCAGTATTTT. Its protein is CASSRPGGAERDTDTQYF.

The V gene is TRBV10-3, the J gene TRBJ2-5; 11 bases agree with TRBD1. V lost 6 bases and J lost 1; bases outside the gene matches: 7. The CDR3 runs to 16 residues. Germline CDR1 is ENHRY and CDR2 is SYGVKD. CDR3 loop: CAIRGSGQGVQETQYF. In DNA, the CDR3 is TGTGCCATCAGGGGCTCGGGACAGGGGGTCCAAGAGACCCAGTACTTC.